These 25 T cell receptor beta chains were sequenced from one sample in a study of T cell responses to AZD1222 COVID-19 vaccine. The protocol was immunoSEQ multiplex PCR, while the TCRdb copy is restricted to in-frame clones and leaves out a portion. The sample yields 100,000 to 150,000 clones, roughly 89% seen once. The specimen comprised peripheral blood, sampled 28 days after the second AZD1222 dose. Receptor source: an adult who received the AZD1222 COVID-19 vaccine.

The chain carries TRBV27 and TRBJ2-7, with D perhaps matching TRBD1 or TRBD2 (5 bases each). With 1 base removed from V and 0 bases from J, the gap between germline ends came to 7 bases. In germline, CDR1 is MNHEY, CDR2 SMNVEV (reference sequence). CDR3 size: 14 residues. The CDR3 spells CASSLWGSSYEQYF. CDR3 DNA: TGTGCCAGCAGTTTATGGGGGTCCTCCTACGAGCAGTACTTC.

The chain has TRBV12-5 and TRBJ1-1, with D hard to call. Germline CDR1 and CDR2: LGHNT and FRNRAP. Trimming left V 6 bases short and J 5 bases short, with 10 bases between. The CDR3 is made up of 12 amino acids. CDR3 sequence (DNA): TGTGCTAGTGGCTCTCCGTGGACTGAAGCTTTCTTT. As protein: CASGSPWTEAFF.

This clone was observed a single time. V gene TRBV6-2 or TRBV6-3 combines with J gene TRBJ1-5; a possible D gene is TRBD1 (5 bases). Per germline, CDR1 MNHEY and CDR2 SVGEGT. The V and J ends lost 2 bases and 0 bases respectively, with 17 bases between them. The CDR3 totals 18 residues. The CDR3 sequence is CASSYPVREGHSNQPQHF. The CDR3 region has the DNA TGTGCCAGCAGTTACCCTGTCAGGGAGGGCCATAGCAATCAGCCCCAGCATTTT.

This clone appeared once. The chain uses TRBV6-6 and TRBJ1-2; 9 nucleotides line up with TRBD1. The CDR3 loop spans 15 amino acids. The V gene's germline CDR1 is MNHNY and CDR2 SVGAGI (reference sequence). Trimming cost V 0 bases and J 8 bases; bases outside gene matches: 7. CDR3 region: CASSYSPQGAGGYTF. The CDR3 DNA reads as TGTGCCAGCAGTTACTCGCCACAGGGGGCTGGAGGCTACACCTTC.

The sample holds one count of this clone. The V and J genes are TRBV19 and TRBJ1-6, with TRBD1 as a possible D gene (5 bases). The length of the CDR3 is 14 residues. The ends were cut back, 4 bases at V and 7 bases at J, with 11 bases in the middle. Germline V gene data show CDR1 as LNHDA and CDR2 as SQIVND (reference sequence). The CDR3 here is CASSKGAPNSPLHF. CDR3 coding DNA: TGTGCCAGTAGTAAAGGGGCACCAAATTCACCCCTCCACTTT.

The chain uses TRBV29-1 and TRBJ2-1; 7 positions agree with TRBD2. The V gene end was trimmed by 4 bases and the J gene end by 9 bases; junction bases not matched to a gene: 9. Germline V gene sequence: CDR1 SQVTM, CDR2 ANQGSEA. The CDR3 spans 13 residues. The CDR3 protein is CSVALGGGGEQFF. CDR3 in DNA: TGCAGCGTTGCCTTGGGCGGGGGAGGTGAGCAGTTCTTC.

This clone was seen a single time. The chain links TRBV11-2 to TRBJ1-1, with 8 bases fitting TRBD1. Germline V gives CDR1 SGHAT, CDR2 FQNNGV. This CDR3 contains 13 residues. V trimming: 1 base; J trimming: 5 bases; junction bases outside the gene matches: 0. CDR3 protein: CASSLGQGTEAFF. The CDR3 bases are TGTGCCAGCAGCTTAGGACAGGGGACTGAAGCTTTCTTT.

The rearrangement uses TRBV4-3 and TRBJ2-3, with 11 bases lining up with TRBD2. The junction had 4 bases not matched to a gene; V was cut back by 1 base and J by 1 base. The CDR3 is 17 residues long. Germline V lookup: CDR1 LGHNA, CDR2 YSLEER. In DNA form, the CDR3 reads TGCGCCAGCAGCCAAGCGACTAGCGGGATTGGCACAGATACGCAGTATTTT. Translated: CASSQATSGIGTDTQYF.

The J gene is TRBJ1-1, the V gene TRBV18; possible D gene TRBD1, 5 bases. Germline CDR1 is KGHSH and CDR2 is LQKENI. The CDR3 sequence is 15 residues long. V gave up 3 bases and J gave up 3 bases, with 14 bases separating them. In nucleotides, the CDR3 is TGTGCCAGCTCACCGACTCCTAGGGGAGACACTGAAGCTTTCTTT. Translation: CASSPTPRGDTEAFF.

This chain links TRBV4-2 with TRBJ2-3; possible D gene TRBD1, 5 bases. CDR1 LGHNA and CDR2 YNFKEQ come from the germline V gene. Deletions cut 1 base from V and 3 bases from J, with 11 bases between. CDR3 length: 15 amino acids. CDR3 DNA sequence: TGTGCCAGCAGCCAAGGGCACAGGTTGACAGATACGCAGTATTTT. Residues: CASSQGHRLTDTQYF.

J is TRBJ2-3 and V is TRBV7-9; TRBD2 matches 10 bases. The V gene end was trimmed by 4 bases and the J gene end by 4 bases; junction bases not matched to a gene: 2. From germline, CDR1 is SEHNR and CDR2 FQNEAQ (reference sequence). The length of the CDR3 is 14 residues. This CDR3 is CASSSGTSADTQYF. Here the CDR3 DNA reads TGTGCCAGCAGCTCCGGGACTAGCGCAGATACGCAGTATTTT.

This clone has more than one count but fewer than ten. The V gene is TRBV4-2, the J gene TRBJ2-5, with a tentative D call TRBD1 (5 bases). CDR3 length equals 13 residues. The V and J ends lost 0 bases and 4 bases respectively, with 6 bases between them. In germline, CDR1 is LGHNA, CDR2 YNFKEQ. This CDR3 is CASSQDRGETQYF. The CDR3 DNA is TGTGCCAGCAGCCAAGATAGGGGAGAGACCCAGTACTTC.

This clone has more than one count but fewer than ten. This chain links TRBV28 with TRBJ2-7; 11 bases map to TRBD2. The CDR3 is 16 amino acids. Germline V gives CDR1 MDHEN, CDR2 SYDVKM. Trimming removed 2 bases from V and 6 bases from J; junction bases left unmatched: 9. CDR3 region: CASSLLSGRARSEQYF. The CDR3 region has the DNA TGTGCCAGCAGTTTACTTAGCGGGAGGGCCCGCTCCGAGCAGTACTTC.

This chain connects TRBV11-2 to TRBJ1-2; 8 bases align to TRBD1. The CDR3 consists of 12 residues. Trimming took 5 bases from V and 6 from J; bases not matched to a gene: 2. CDR1 and CDR2 (germline): SGHAT, FQNNGV. The CDR3 DNA reads TGTGCCAGCAGCCCGACAGGGGATGGCTACACCTTC. The encoded protein is CASSPTGDGYTF.

The V and J genes are TRBV19 and TRBJ2-5; 8 bases align to TRBD1. V trimming: 6 bases; J trimming: 4 bases; junction bases outside the gene matches: 4. Germline-derived CDR1 and CDR2 are LNHDA and SQIVND (reference sequence). The CDR3 has 13 amino acids. DNA of the CDR3: TGTGCCAGTAGACTGACAGGGGTAGAGACCCAGTACTTC. It yields the protein CASRLTGVETQYF.

This clone came up a few times. This chain uses TRBV4-3 with TRBJ2-2, with no clear D. Per the germline V gene, CDR1 is LGHNA and CDR2 is YSLEER. The CDR3 covers 13 residues. The V gene lost 4 bases and the J gene lost 0 bases, with 3 bases spanning the gap. CDR3 loop: CASSLTNTGELFF. CDR3 nucleotides: TGCGCCAGCAGCCTTACGAACACCGGGGAGCTGTTTTTT.

The chain uses TRBV3-1 (or the pseudogene TRBV3-2) and TRBJ1-6; the D is unclear. CDR1 is LGHDT and CDR2 is YNNKEL in the germline V gene (reference sequence). There are 14 residues in the CDR3. V was clipped by 1 base and J by 7 bases, with 8 bases between them. CDR3 coding DNA: TGTGCCAGCAGCCAAGCGGTCCCGAATTCACCCCTCCACTTT. It is translated as CASSQAVPNSPLHF.

The chain employs TRBV18 and TRBJ1-2, with D unclear. Germline V gene data show CDR1 as KGHSH and CDR2 as LQKENI. There are 16 residues in the CDR3. V lost 3 bases and J lost 3, with 17 bases in between. CDR3 bases: TGTGCCAGCTCACCCTCTAGTGGGTGGGATGACTATGGCTACACCTTC. Translating it yields CASSPSSGWDDYGYTF. The full variable domain, its missing parts supplied by reference TRBV18 and TRBJ1-2, is NAGVMQNPRHLVRRRGQEARLRCSPMKGHSHVYWYRQLPEEGLKFMVYLQKENIIDESGMPKERFSAEFPKEGPSILRIQQVVRGDSAAYFCASSPSSGWDDYGYTFGSGTRLTVV.

The chain links TRBV30 to TRBJ1-1; the D is unclear. The length of the CDR3 is 13 residues. Trimming stripped 2 bases from V and 2 bases from J, with 9 bases between. Germline lookup yields CDR1 GTSNPN and CDR2 SVGIG (reference sequence). The CDR3 DNA reads TGTGCCTGGAGTCGAGACCGAAACACTGAAGCTTTCTTT. Amino acids: CAWSRDRNTEAFF.

This chain uses TRBV18 with TRBJ2-7, with 7 nucleotides matching TRBD1. The J segment lost 0 bases and the V segment lost 3 bases, leaving 5 bases of the junction unmatched. The CDR3 has 15 amino acids. Germline V gene sequence: CDR1 KGHSH, CDR2 LQKENI. This CDR3 is CASSPGQVGSYEQYF. The CDR3 bases are TGTGCCAGCTCACCCGGACAGGTAGGCTCCTACGAGCAGTACTTC. Full variable domain (outside the CDR3, taken from reference TRBV18 and TRBJ2-7): NAGVMQNPRHLVRRRGQEARLRCSPMKGHSHVYWYRQLPEEGLKFMVYLQKENIIDESGMPKERFSAEFPKEGPSILRIQQVVRGDSAAYFCASSPGQVGSYEQYFGPGTRLTVT.

The chain couples TRBV20-1 to TRBJ2-5; TRBD2 aligns across 7 bases. CDR1 is DFQATT, CDR2 SNEGSKA, per germline (reference sequence). With 3 bases clipped from V and 4 bases from J, the junction kept 11 bases outside the gene matches. The CDR3 runs to 15 residues. CDR3 nucleotide sequence: TGCAGTGCTAGTTCGCCTAGCGGCAAGTTAGAGACCCAGTACTTC. Its translation is CSASSPSGKLETQYF.

The chain couples TRBV7-9 to TRBJ2-3; D might be TRBD2 (6 bases). The CDR3 sequence is 15 residues long. Between the trimmed V and J ends, which lost 1 base and 6 bases, there was a span of 14 bases. CDR1 and CDR2 from the germline V gene are SEHNR and FQNEAQ (reference sequence). This CDR3 is CASSLVGSSVDTQYF. CDR3 DNA sequence: TGTGCCAGCAGCTTAGTCGGGTCTAGCGTTGATACGCAGTATTTT.

The chain carries TRBV5-1 and TRBJ2-2, with unresolved D. The V end lost 4 bases, the J end lost 0 bases, and 10 bases lay between the germline ends. CDR1 and CDR2 (germline): SGHRS, YFSETQ. This CDR3 is built from 15 residues. The CDR3 reads CASSDTSANTGELFF. The CDR3 nucleotides are TGCGCCAGCAGCGACACGAGTGCGAACACCGGGGAGCTGTTTTTT.

This clone was counted a single time. The chain uses TRBV7-9 and TRBJ1-2; 8 nucleotides agree with TRBD1. With V trimmed by 7 bases and J by 4 bases, 14 bases remained unmatched. The length of the CDR3 is 16 residues. CDR1 and CDR2 (germline): SEHNR, FQNEAQ (reference sequence). The CDR3 DNA sequence: TGTGCCAGCAACCGACACGGACAGGGCGACCTCTATGGCTACACCTTC. This codes for CASNRHGQGDLYGYTF.

J is TRBJ1-4 and V is TRBV20-1, with D hard to call. The CDR3 is 11 residues long. CDR1 and CDR2 (germline): DFQATT, SNEGSKA (reference sequence). Between the trimmed V and J ends, which lost 2 bases and 6 bases, there was a span of 4 bases. The CDR3 region is CSARLDEKLFF. The CDR3 DNA reads TGCAGTGCTAGATTGGATGAAAAACTGTTTTTT.